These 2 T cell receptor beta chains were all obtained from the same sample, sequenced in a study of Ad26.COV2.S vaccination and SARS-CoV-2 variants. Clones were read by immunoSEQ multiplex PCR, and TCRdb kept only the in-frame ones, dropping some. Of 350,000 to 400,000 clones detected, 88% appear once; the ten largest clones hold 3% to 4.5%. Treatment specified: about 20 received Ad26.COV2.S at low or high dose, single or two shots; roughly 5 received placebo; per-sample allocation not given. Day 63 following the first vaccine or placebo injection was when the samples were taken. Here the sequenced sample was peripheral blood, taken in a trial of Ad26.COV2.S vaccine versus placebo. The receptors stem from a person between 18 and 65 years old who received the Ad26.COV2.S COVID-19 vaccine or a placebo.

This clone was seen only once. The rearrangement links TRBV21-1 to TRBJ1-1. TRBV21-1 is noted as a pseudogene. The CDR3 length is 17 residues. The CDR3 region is CASNLLEAEANNTEAFF. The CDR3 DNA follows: TGTGCCAGCAACCTACTCGAGGCAGAGGCAAATAACACTGAAGCTTTCTTT.

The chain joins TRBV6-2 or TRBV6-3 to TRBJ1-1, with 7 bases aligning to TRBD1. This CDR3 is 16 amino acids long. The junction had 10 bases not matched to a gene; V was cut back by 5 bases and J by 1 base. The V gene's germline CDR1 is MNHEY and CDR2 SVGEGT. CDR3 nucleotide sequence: TGTGCCAGCAGTCCCGACCGGGGGGACAGGAACACTGAAGCTTTCTTT. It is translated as CASSPDRGDRNTEAFF.